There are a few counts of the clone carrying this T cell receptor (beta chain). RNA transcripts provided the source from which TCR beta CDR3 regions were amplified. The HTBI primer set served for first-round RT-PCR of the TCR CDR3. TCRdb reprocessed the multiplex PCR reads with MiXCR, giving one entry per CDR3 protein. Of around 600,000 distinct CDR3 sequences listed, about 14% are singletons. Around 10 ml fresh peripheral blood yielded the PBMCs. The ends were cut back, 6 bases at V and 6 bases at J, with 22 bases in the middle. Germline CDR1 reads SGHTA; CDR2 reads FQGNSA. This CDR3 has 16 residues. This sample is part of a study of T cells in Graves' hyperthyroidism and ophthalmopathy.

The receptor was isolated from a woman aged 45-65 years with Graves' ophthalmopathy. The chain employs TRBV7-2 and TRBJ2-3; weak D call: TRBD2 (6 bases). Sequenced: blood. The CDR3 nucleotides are TGTGCCAGCAGGCCACGGCTAGCGAATTTTTTTGATACGCAGTATTTT. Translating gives CASRPRLANFFDTQYF.